The source of this TCR beta chain is a study of blood T cell repertoires in COVID-19. Study context: PBMCs, B-cell-depleted T cells, or T cells provided the cDNA or gDNA that made up the material.

Exposed enrollees had met someone with a PCR-confirmed or clinician-diagnosed COVID-19 case at some point within the 2 weeks before study entry. The V end lost 5 bases, the J end lost 7 bases, and 8 bases lay between the germline ends. Germline V lookup: CDR1 SNHLY, CDR2 FYNNEI. This CDR3 comprises 11 residues. Here immunoSEQ multiplex PCR was the method, and the copy in TCRdb shows in-frame clones only, minus some. Counted here are around 220,000 clones, 90% occurring once; the ten biggest clones make up around 15%. This chain uses TRBV2 with TRBJ1-2; a weak D match, TRBD1 (6 bases). This clonotype was obtained from a man aged 25 to 40 who had been exposed to COVID-19. Sequencing used PBMCs or T cells enriched from blood (not recorded which). CDR3 residues: CASSSGAGYTF. DNA for the CDR3: TGTGCCAGCAGTTCAGGGGCTGGCTACACCTTC.